This record covers a single T cell receptor beta chain. The antigen remains undetermined. This entry comes from a study of CXCR3-negative and CXCR3-positive naive CD8 T cells. Study-wide results and limits: Relative to CXCR3-negative naive cells, CXCR3-positive naive cells had more hydrophobic TRB CDR3s.

The CDR3 totals 12 residues. CDR1 SNHLY and CDR2 FYNNEI come from the germline V gene. Each TRB cDNA library was prepared by 5' RACE (with UMI labels). Reprocessing the 5' RACE reads, TCRdb reports a single entry for every CDR3 protein and omits DNA. Recorded here are tens of thousands of distinct CDR3 sequences; the top ten clones represent around 0.82%. Sequenced sample: naive CXCR3+ CD8+ T cells from blood. Subset specified: CD45RO-CCR7+CD27+CD95- naive CD8+ T cells expressing CXCR3 (TNR3+). The chain is built from TRBV2 and TRBJ1-2. The sequence came from a human donor in good health. Some clones in this sample may be carry-over from other donors' samples. This CDR3 is CAIRLTNYGYTF.